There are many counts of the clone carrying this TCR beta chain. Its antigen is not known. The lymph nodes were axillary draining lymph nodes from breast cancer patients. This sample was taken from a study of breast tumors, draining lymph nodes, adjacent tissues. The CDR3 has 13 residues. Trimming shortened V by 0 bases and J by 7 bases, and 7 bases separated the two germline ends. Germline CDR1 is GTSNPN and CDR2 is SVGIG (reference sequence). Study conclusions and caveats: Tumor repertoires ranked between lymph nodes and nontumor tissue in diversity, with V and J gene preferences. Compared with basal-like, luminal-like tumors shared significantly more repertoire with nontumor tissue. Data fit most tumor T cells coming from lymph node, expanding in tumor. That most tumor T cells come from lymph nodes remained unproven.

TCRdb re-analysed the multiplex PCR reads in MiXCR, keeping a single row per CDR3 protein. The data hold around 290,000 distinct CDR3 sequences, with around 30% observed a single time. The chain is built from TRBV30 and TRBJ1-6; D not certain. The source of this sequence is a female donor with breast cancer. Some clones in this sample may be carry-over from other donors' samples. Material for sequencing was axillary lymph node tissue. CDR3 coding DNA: TGTGCCTGGAGTGTAGGCGGGAATTCACCCCTCCACTTT. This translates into CAWSVGGNSPLHF.